Listed here are 28 T cell receptor beta chains from one sample, sequenced in a study of human T cells and chemical hapten exposure. MiXCR, applied by TCRdb to the 5' RACE reads, yields one record per CDR3 protein. Here the sample spans roughly 81,000 distinct CDR3 sequences, about 8% being singletons. The total RNA was obtained from whole blood that was not fractionated. The receptors here all came from a male donor in good health.

This clonotype was picked up many times. V is TRBV5-1 and J is TRBJ2-2; no definite D call. CDR3 size: 15 residues. Trimming pared 1 base from V and 1 base from J, leaving 8 bases between. Germline loops: CDR1 SGHRS, CDR2 YFSETQ. The CDR3 reads CASSLPTENTGELFF. The CDR3 region has the DNA TGCGCCAGCAGCTTGCCTACGGAGAACACCGGGGAGCTGTTTTTT.

This clonotype was seen repeatedly, ten times or more. The V call is TRBV4-3, the J call TRBJ2-4, with D possibly matching TRBD1 (6 bases). Germline V CDR1 and CDR2: LGHNA, YSLEER. The CDR3 extends over 14 amino acids. V was pared by 2 bases and J by 7 bases, with 12 bases between. The CDR3 region is CASSQPGTSNIQYF. CDR3 DNA: TGCGCCAGCAGCCAACCCGGGACAAGCAACATTCAGTACTTC.

This clonotype showed up just a few times. J is TRBJ1-4 and V is TRBV7-9; no clear D. Germline V gene data show CDR1 as SEHNR and CDR2 as FQNEAQ (reference sequence). Trimming stripped 4 bases from V and 4 bases from J, with 13 bases between. The CDR3 totals 15 residues. The CDR3 sequence: CASSSSLGFNEKLFF. The CDR3 DNA is TGTGCCAGCAGCTCGTCCTTGGGGTTTAATGAAAAACTGTTTTTT.

This clonotype has only a few counts. This chain joins TRBV19 and TRBJ2-3; 9 bases map to TRBD2. Germline V gene lookup returns CDR1 LNHDA and CDR2 SQIVND (reference sequence). Losses at the gene ends were 4 bases for V and 3 bases for J; bases not matched to a gene: 2. CDR3 length equals 14 residues. CDR3 nucleotides: TGTGCCAGTAGTAATAGCGGGGGAACAGATACGCAGTATTTT. Its translation is CASSNSGGTDTQYF. Supplemented by reference TRBV19 and TRBJ2-3, the full variable domain reads DGGITQSPKYLFRKEGQNVTLSCEQNLNHDAMYWYRQDPGQGLRLIYYSQIVNDFQKGDIAEGYSVSREKKESFPLTVTSAQKNPTAFYLCASSNSGGTDTQYFGPGTRLTVL.

This clonotype was recorded many times. V usage is TRBV6-1 and J usage is TRBJ1-1; TRBD1 matches at 9 bases. The CDR3 has 16 amino acids. Germline V gene lookup returns CDR1 MNHNS and CDR2 SASEGT. V gave up 5 bases and J gave up 10 bases; unmatched junction bases: 17. The CDR3 DNA is TGTGCCAGCAGTCACCCCGGGACAGGGACTTTTTTGGTAGCTTTCTTT. Amino acids: CASSHPGTGTFLVAFF.

Many counts were recorded for this clonotype. The V call is TRBV6-1, the J call TRBJ2-7; 7 bases match TRBD2. V shed 1 base and J 3 bases; nucleotides not matched to a gene: 6. This CDR3 contains 15 residues. Germline V lookup: CDR1 MNHNS, CDR2 SASEGT. The CDR3 sequence is CASSEGASGIYEQYF. CDR3 in DNA: TGTGCCAGCAGTGAAGGGGCTAGCGGAATCTACGAGCAGTACTTC.

This clonotype was seen a handful of times. The chain carries TRBV28 and TRBJ1-4, with D possibly being TRBD1 (5 bases). The germline CDR1 and CDR2 sequences are MDHEN and SYDVKM. The CDR3 loop spans 14 amino acids. Trimming stripped 5 bases from V and 5 bases from J, with 12 bases between. CDR3 region: CASSTGTFNEKLFF. CDR3 sequence (DNA): TGTGCCAGCAGTACCGGGACGTTCAATGAAAAACTGTTTTTT.

The chain employs TRBV29-1 and TRBJ1-1, with 10 bases aligning to TRBD1. CDR3 length: 15 residues. From germline, CDR1 is SQVTM and CDR2 ANQGSEA. The V gene end was trimmed by 6 bases and the J gene end by 0 bases; junction bases not matched to a gene: 7. The CDR3, as DNA: TGCAGCGTCTCCCGGACAGGGGGTATGAACACTGAAGCTTTCTTT. This translates into CSVSRTGGMNTEAFF.

The chain joins TRBV5-1 to TRBJ2-7, with 8 positions matching TRBD1. Germline V gene data show CDR1 as SGHRS and CDR2 as YFSETQ. The CDR3 is 14 residues long. V lost 0 bases to trimming and J lost 5 bases; unmatched junction nucleotides: 4. The DNA for the CDR3 is TGCGCCAGCAGCTTGGGACAGGGGAAGCACGAGCAGTACTTC. This codes for CASSLGQGKHEQYF.

This clonotype was counted ten times or more. The CDR3 spells CASRSWQEQFF. The CDR3 DNA follows: TGTGCCAGCAGATCTTGGCAGGAGCAGTTCTTC. V usage is TRBV28 and J usage is TRBJ2-1; unclear D gene. The CDR3 spans 11 residues. V lost 6 bases to trimming and J lost 10 bases, with 10 bases between them. The V gene's germline CDR1 is MDHEN and CDR2 SYDVKM.

This clonotype has a count of ten or more. The rearrangement joins TRBV6-2 or TRBV6-3 to TRBJ1-5; 8 bases are a match to TRBD1. Germline values: CDR1 MNHEY, CDR2 SVGEGT. J was trimmed by 5 bases and V by 6 bases; bases with no gene match: 9. This CDR3 spans 15 amino acids. CDR3 bases: TGTGCCAGCAGCTCGGGGACAGGTGTTTATCAGCCCCAGCATTTT. This translates into CASSSGTGVYQPQHF.

This chain uses TRBV6-2 or TRBV6-3 with TRBJ1-1; tentative D call: TRBD1 (6 bases). CDR1 MNHEY and CDR2 SVGEGT come from the germline V gene. Trimming cost V 0 bases and J 4 bases, with 9 bases left between them. The CDR3 is 14 residues long. The CDR3 loop reads CASSYSRGTTEAFF. In DNA form, the CDR3 reads TGTGCCAGCAGTTACTCCAGGGGCACCACTGAAGCTTTCTTT.

This clonotype was found many times. This rearrangement joins TRBV27 to TRBJ2-3, with D possibly TRBD1 on 6 matching bases. CDR1 and CDR2 from the germline V gene are MNHEY and SMNVEV (reference sequence). Trimming removed 3 bases at V and 2 bases at J, with 12 bases between. This CDR3 is 15 amino acids long. In nucleotides, the CDR3 is TGTGCCAGCAGTTTCTCGGACAGATTCACAGATACGCAGTATTTT. This codes for CASSFSDRFTDTQYF.

This clonotype was recorded at least ten times. The genes are TRBV7-9 and TRBJ1-1; D possibly corresponds to TRBD1 (6 bases). V was cut by 4 bases and J by 5 bases, with 11 bases left in between. CDR1 is SEHNR, CDR2 FQNEAQ, per germline (reference sequence). The CDR3 spans 13 residues. CDR3 loop: CASSSYRVTEAFF. Written as DNA, the CDR3 is TGTGCCAGCAGCTCATACAGGGTGACTGAAGCTTTCTTT.

This clonotype was picked up many times. V and J are TRBV12-3 or TRBV12-4 and TRBJ1-1; D call uncertain. V shed 3 bases and J shed 1 base, with 6 bases lying between them. The CDR3 runs to 13 residues. CDR3 DNA: TGTGCCAGCAGTTTTGCGGGGAACACTGAAGCTTTCTTT. This gives the protein CASSFAGNTEAFF.

V and J are TRBV7-2 and TRBJ2-3; perhaps TRBD2 as D (7 bases). CDR3 size: 17 residues. V lost 1 base, J lost 2 bases, and 16 bases lay in between. Germline loops: CDR1 SGHTA, CDR2 FQGNSA. The CDR3, as DNA: TGTGCCAGCAGCTTAGTCGGGGGGCGTCAGCTCACAGATACGCAGTATTTT. The encoded protein is CASSLVGGRQLTDTQYF.

This clonotype has more than one count but fewer than ten. The genes are TRBV29-1 and TRBJ1-5; TRBD1 matches 8 bases. After removal of 4 bases from V and 2 bases from J, the junction contained 7 bases not matched to a gene. Germline lookup yields CDR1 SQVTM and CDR2 ANQGSEA. This CDR3 comprises 15 residues. As DNA, the CDR3 is TGCAGCGTTGGGGAACAGGGGGGAGGCAATCAGCCCCAGCATTTT. Its protein is CSVGEQGGGNQPQHF.

Points on this clonotype: An end of the junction differs from the germline gene, which may be a read error. V and J are TRBV6-1 and TRBJ1-2, with D perhaps matching TRBD1 (5 bases). The germline gives CDR1 MNHNS, CDR2 SASEGT. This CDR3 spans 15 amino acids. For the CDR3, the DNA is TGTACCAGCAGTACCCCTTCGACAGCTAACTATGGCTACACCTTC. It translates to CTSSTPSTANYGYTF.

This clonotype was recorded only once. This chain connects TRBV20-1 to TRBJ1-1; D is unresolved. The germline V gene has CDR1 DFQATT and CDR2 SNEGSKA (reference sequence). CDR3 length equals 15 residues. V lost 0 bases, J lost 1 base, and 12 bases lay in between. Written as DNA, the CDR3 is TGCAGTGCTAGAGATCGGTATCGGGGGAACACTGAAGCTTTCTTT. Amino acids: CSARDRYRGNTEAFF.

This clonotype has a count of ten or more. The chain recombines TRBV5-1 with TRBJ2-1; D remains ambiguous. The CDR3 is made up of 13 amino acids. Between the trimmed V and J ends, which lost 7 bases and 4 bases, there was a span of 12 bases. Germline V gene data show CDR1 as SGHRS and CDR2 as YFSETQ. The CDR3 here is CASSGHLYNEQFF. In DNA, the CDR3 is TGCGCCAGCTCTGGGCACCTTTACAATGAGCAGTTCTTC. The full variable domain, its missing parts supplied by reference TRBV5-1 and TRBJ2-1, is KAGVTQTPRYLIKTRGQQVTLSCSPISGHRSVSWYQQTPGQGLQFLFEYFSETQRNKGNFPGRFSGRQFSNSRSEMNVSTLELGDSALYLCASSGHLYNEQFFGPGTRLTVL.

This clonotype was recorded at least ten times. This rearrangement joins TRBV28 to TRBJ2-5, with a possible D match to TRBD1 (6 bases). V shed 7 bases and J shed 3 bases, with 15 bases lying between them. Looked up from germline, CDR1 is MDHEN and CDR2 is SYDVKM. The CDR3 length is 14 residues. The CDR3, as DNA: TGTGCCAGCACCGCGAGACAGGCTGAAGAGACCCAGTACTTC. Translated: CASTARQAEETQYF.

This clonotype came up many times. This rearrangement joins TRBV4-1 to TRBJ2-7; D is possibly TRBD2 (6 bases). V lost 0 bases, J lost 2 bases, and 11 bases lay in between. The germline V gene has CDR1 MGHRA and CDR2 YSYEKL. The CDR3 length is 15 residues. CDR3 nucleotide sequence: TGCGCCAGCAGCCAAGATTCTACGGGGGCCTACGAGCAGTACTTC. Translating it yields CASSQDSTGAYEQYF.

The rearrangement links TRBV19 to TRBJ1-5; D not resolved. The germline V gene encodes CDR1 LNHDA and CDR2 SQIVND (reference sequence). V lost 1 base and J lost 7, with 11 bases in between. This CDR3 region has 14 residues. The CDR3, as DNA: TGTGCCAGTAGTATAGCCCGGTTTAAGCAGCCCCAGCATTTT. It is translated as CASSIARFKQPQHF.

CDR3 coding DNA: TGTGCCAGCAGTTCCCGGGACAGGGGAGGAGATGAGCAGTTCTTC. It translates to CASSSRDRGGDEQFF. This chain uses TRBV27 with TRBJ2-1; 10 bases align to TRBD1. Germline trimming cut 4 bases from V and 8 bases from J; bases unmatched to any gene: 8. The CDR3 runs to 15 residues. Germline CDR1 MNHEY, CDR2 SMNVEV (reference sequence).

In DNA, the CDR3 is TGTGCCAGCAGCTTATGGACATCCCCCACTGAAGCTTTCTTT. Its translation is CASSLWTSPTEAFF. This sequence joins TRBV5-4 and TRBJ1-1, with D tentatively TRBD1 (5 bases). This CDR3 region has 14 residues. From germline, CDR1 is SGHNT and CDR2 YYREEE (reference sequence). The V end was cut by 2 bases, the J end by 4 bases, with 12 bases between.

The chain employs TRBV6-5 and TRBJ2-7, with 9 bases that match TRBD2. This CDR3 is 16 amino acids long. The germline V gene has CDR1 MNHEY and CDR2 SVGAGI. After removal of 2 bases from V and 0 bases from J, the junction contained 5 bases not matched to a gene. As DNA, the CDR3 is TGTGCCAGCAGTTACCAGAGTAGCGGGAGCTCCTACGAGCAGTACTTC. Its translation is CASSYQSSGSSYEQYF.

This clonotype has a single count. The chain recombines TRBV27 with TRBJ2-3; tentative D call: TRBD2 (6 bases). CDR1 is MNHEY, CDR2 SMNVEV, per germline (reference sequence). V lost 11 bases and J 5 bases, leaving 11 bases between the germline ends. This CDR3 spans 11 amino acids. For the CDR3, the DNA is TGTGCCGCTGGGGGGTTAGATACGCAGTATTTT. Translation gives CAAGGLDTQYF.

A few counts support this clonotype. The chain carries TRBV27 and TRBJ2-5; D is unclear. Germline CDR1 and CDR2: MNHEY and SMNVEV (reference sequence). V was shortened by 2 bases and J by 14 bases, with 18 bases between the two germline ends. The CDR3 spans 13 residues. The CDR3 nucleotides read TGTGCCAGCAGTTTAAAGGGTCAAGCCACCCCCTACTTC. Translation: CASSLKGQATPYF.